Following are 15 T cell receptor beta chains from one sample sequenced in a study of long-term antiretroviral therapy in people with HIV. An immunoSEQ assay, version v3.0, was performed at survey level. Method: immunoSEQ multiplex PCR; TCRdb's copy keeps in-frame clones and lacks some. The sample holds approximately 25,000 clones, 75% to 85% seen once. Sequenced here: unsorted PBMCs, sampled 3 years after starting antiretroviral therapy. Receptors were obtained from a man aged 45-65 years with HIV.

The chain carries TRBV14 and TRBJ2-1; 9 bases match TRBD1. V gave up 2 bases and J gave up 4 bases; unmatched junction bases: 3. The germline CDR1 and CDR2 sequences are SGHDN and FVKESK. The CDR3 runs to 15 residues. CDR3 bases: TGTGCCAGCAGCCAACCGGGACAGGGTTACAATGAGCAGTTCTTC. Translating gives CASSQPGQGYNEQFF.

Notes on this clone: Other DNA sequences in the sample encode the same CDR3. This chain connects TRBV6-6 to TRBJ2-7, with 9 bases identical to TRBD1. Germline trimming cut 6 bases from V and 6 bases from J; bases unmatched to any gene: 15. Germline CDR1 MNHNY, CDR2 SVGAGI (reference sequence). The length of the CDR3 is 16 residues. The CDR3 nucleotides read TGTGCCAGCAGACCCGGGGACCGGGACAGGGTTTGCGAGCAGTACTTC. Amino acid sequence: CASRPGDRDRVCEQYF.

The chain is built from TRBV7-9 and TRBJ2-1; no firm D call. The V end lost 5 bases, the J end lost 12 bases, and 11 bases lay between the germline ends. The CDR3 is 11 amino acids. Germline assignment: CDR1 SEHNR and CDR2 FQNEAQ (reference sequence). CDR3: CASSPTHRQFF. CDR3 DNA: TGTGCCAGCAGCCCGACCCACCGGCAGTTCTTC.

The CDR3 coding sequence is TGTGCCTGGAGTCTAGCTCCGGGTATCCATGAGCAGTTCTTC. This sequence encodes CAWSLAPGIHEQFF. The chain is built from TRBV30 and TRBJ2-1, with a weak D call TRBD2 (5 bases). The CDR3 runs 14 residues. V was shortened by 2 bases and J by 8 bases, with 16 bases between the two germline ends. Germline V lookup: CDR1 GTSNPN, CDR2 SVGIG (reference sequence).

The rearrangement uses TRBV7-9 and TRBJ2-2, with TRBD2 matching over 9 bases. CDR1 is SEHNR, CDR2 FQNEAQ, per germline (reference sequence). Germline trimming cut 8 bases from V and 4 bases from J; bases unmatched to any gene: 5. This CDR3 is built from 14 residues. The CDR3 DNA is TGTGCCAGCGGGGCGGGAGGGCCCACCGGGGAGCTGTTTTTT. Its protein is CASGAGGPTGELFF. Looking up the rest from reference TRBV7-9 and TRBJ2-2 gives the full variable domain: DTGVSQNPRHKITKRGQNVTFRCDPISEHNRLYWYRQTLGQGPEFLTYFQNEAQLEKSRLLSDRFSAERPKGSFSTLEIQRTEQGDSAMYLCASGAGGPTGELFFGEGSRLTVL.

The chain couples TRBV5-1 to TRBJ1-2; weak D call: TRBD1 (6 bases). The CDR3 contains 13 residues. CDR1 SGHRS and CDR2 YFSETQ come from the germline V gene. V gave up 1 base and J gave up 8 bases, with 12 bases separating them. The CDR3, as DNA: TGCGCCAGCAGCTTGACAGGGACTGGGGGCTACACCTTC. It translates to CASSLTGTGGYTF.

The V gene is TRBV4-1, the J gene TRBJ2-3; D remains unclear. Per the germline V gene, CDR1 is MGHRA and CDR2 is YSYEKL. This CDR3 is built from 15 residues. The V gene lost 0 bases and the J gene lost 2 bases, with 9 bases spanning the gap. CDR3 sequence: CASSQEPGYTDTQYF. The CDR3 nucleotides are TGCGCCAGCAGCCAAGAGCCAGGTTACACAGATACGCAGTATTTT.

The genes are TRBV5-1 and TRBJ2-2; D unclear. The CDR3 runs 17 residues. Per germline, CDR1 SGHRS and CDR2 YFSETQ. V shed 2 bases and J shed 0 bases, with 14 bases lying between them. In DNA, the CDR3 is TGCGCCAGCAGCTTAGGCATTCTATTCCCGAACACCGGGGAGCTGTTTTTT. Encoded protein: CASSLGILFPNTGELFF.

This chain links TRBV5-1 with TRBJ2-1; TRBD2 might be the D (5 bases). The CDR3 spans 11 residues. V was trimmed by 2 bases and J by 10 bases, leaving 7 bases between them. In germline, CDR1 is SGHRS, CDR2 YFSETQ. CDR3 region: CASSFRGEQFF. The CDR3 DNA reads as TGCGCCAGCAGCTTCCGCGGGGAGCAGTTCTTC.

The chain carries TRBV28 and TRBJ2-7; TRBD2 is a possible D gene (6 bases). Germline V gives CDR1 MDHEN, CDR2 SYDVKM. The length of the CDR3 is 13 residues. Trimming stripped 8 bases from V and 2 bases from J, with 13 bases between. CDR3 DNA sequence: TGTGCCAGCGGGAGGTTTTCGACCTACGAGCAGTACTTC. Translation gives CASGRFSTYEQYF.

The CDR3 is CASSLREADQPQHF. The CDR3 DNA is TGTGCCAGCAGCCTTAGGGAGGCTGATCAGCCCCAGCATTTT. This chain joins TRBV4-2 and TRBJ1-5, with unresolved D. The V and J ends lost 4 bases and 5 bases respectively, with 12 bases between them. CDR3 length: 14 amino acids. Germline lookup yields CDR1 LGHNA and CDR2 YNFKEQ.

V usage is TRBV19 and J usage is TRBJ2-7; 12 bases are shared with TRBD2. The CDR3 totals 15 residues. The trim removed 5 bases at V and 5 bases at J, leaving 7 bases unmatched. Per germline, CDR1 LNHDA and CDR2 SQIVND (reference sequence). In DNA, the CDR3 is TGTGCCAGTAGTCTAGCGGGAGGGCCTAAGAACGAGCAGTACTTC. This gives the protein CASSLAGGPKNEQYF.

V usage is TRBV11-2 and J usage is TRBJ1-2; D is unclear. Trimming removed 1 base at V and 5 bases at J, with 14 bases between. Germline CDR1 and CDR2: SGHAT and FQNNGV. The CDR3 contains 15 residues. CDR3 amino acids: CASSLALDLGYGYTF. The DNA of the CDR3 is TGTGCCAGCAGCTTAGCACTCGATTTGGGATATGGCTACACCTTC.

This clone has a single count. The chain combines TRBV2 with TRBJ2-7; TRBD2 is a possible D gene (5 bases). Trimming stripped 4 bases from V and 0 bases from J, with 10 bases between. The CDR3 has 14 amino acids. Germline V gene lookup returns CDR1 SNHLY and CDR2 FYNNEI. The CDR3 is CASSGGPSSYEQYF. The CDR3 coding sequence is TGTGCCAGCAGTGGAGGGCCTAGCTCCTACGAGCAGTACTTC.

V gene TRBV6-5 combines with J gene TRBJ2-7; D might be TRBD1 (5 bases). The CDR3 covers 14 residues. The V end was cut by 4 bases, the J end by 4 bases, with 14 bases between. Per the germline V gene, CDR1 is MNHEY and CDR2 is SVGAGI. In DNA, the CDR3 is TGTGCCAGCAGTTTATCAGGGCTGACATACGAGCAGTACTTC. Translating it yields CASSLSGLTYEQYF.